This T cell receptor (beta chain) was profiled in a study of cytomegalovirus exposure and HLA in healthy donors. About the research overall: Unique TCR beta sequences numbering some 110 million came from 150 million to 200 million T cells in an earlier analysis.

Study-wide findings and caveats: An analysis done earlier found most TCR beta V segments productive about 87% or about 30% of the time. Roughly even sequencing depth across donors was the assumption behind the presence/absence analyses. Researchers reported in a later analysis that common viral pathogens appeared linked to several top clusters.

In the PCR, 60 Vbeta and 13 Jbeta primers were used. Produced via immunoSEQ multiplex PCR; TCRdb's table is partial and in-frame only. The data contain about 140,000 clones, about 82% of them singletons. A remark on this clone: Antigen unknown.

This receptor was obtained from a man aged 25-45 years in good health and CMV-seronegative. The sample consisted of PBMCs.

The CDR3 sequence: CASSLESGTYEQYF. The CDR3 bases are TGTGCCAGCAGCTTGGAAAGCGGGACCTACGAGCAGTACTTC. The chain employs TRBV5-4 and TRBJ2-7; 7 nucleotides line up with TRBD2. This CDR3 region has 14 residues. V trimming: 0 bases; J trimming: 2 bases; junction bases outside the gene matches: 2. Germline values: CDR1 SGHNT, CDR2 YYREEE (reference sequence).